This T cell receptor beta chain was profiled in a study of molecular identifiers for immune sequencing clone quantification. Previously described methods with listed TCR primers produced the bulk TCR libraries. A single record per CDR3 protein comes from TCRdb applying MiXCR to the PCR reads. The sample lists over 550,000 distinct CDR3 sequences; 25% were seen once. V lost 5 bases, J lost 6 bases, and 11 bases lay in between. The CDR3 is made up of 13 amino acids. CDR1 and CDR2 from the germline V gene are SGHTA and FQGNSA. With respect to this clonotype: The antigen remains undetermined. Possible read error: a much larger clone is one base away.

Naive CD8 library inputs spanned about 17,000 to 1,000,000 sorted cells and 10%, 30% or 50% RNA. In the sort, naive CD8 T cells were defined as CD8+CD4-CCR7+CD45RA+. Whole-study findings and limits: Identical TCR molecules can share a barcode, and this sharing could underestimate highly expanded clone sizes.

The specimen was naive CD8+ T cells from blood, with Jurkat cell RNA spiked in. This sample's subset: FACS-sorted CD8+CD4-CCR7+CD45RA+ naive T cells. This chain uses TRBV7-2 with TRBJ2-1; D remains ambiguous. This TCR derives from a human donor in good health. Some libraries in this study had Jurkat cell RNA spiked in. CDR3 protein: CASSATGPNEQFF. As DNA, the CDR3 is TGTGCCAGCAGCGCCACGGGCCCCAATGAGCAGTTCTTC.